This is a list of T cell receptor beta chains from one sample in a study of molecular identifiers for immune sequencing clone quantification. In TCRdb, the PCR reads were re-called with MiXCR into one record per CDR3 protein. This sample has 600,000 to 650,000 distinct CDR3 sequences, with 15% to 20% found just once. The sequenced material came from naive CD8+ T cells from blood, with Jurkat cell RNA spiked in. These receptors were taken from a human donor in good health. Some libraries in this study had Jurkat cell RNA spiked in. The CDR3 runs from the conserved cysteine through the conserved F or W. Each record gives: V gene, D gene, J gene, CDR3 protein. D genes are given only for firm matches.

v_gene: TRBV5-6; d_gene: TRBD2; j_gene: TRBJ2-7; CDR3aa: CASSGSAGISYEQYF
v_gene: TRBV2; d_gene: TRBD2; j_gene: TRBJ2-3; CDR3aa: CASSQLAEGSDTQYF
v_gene: TRBV4-1; d_gene: NA; j_gene: TRBJ2-2; CDR3aa: CASSHLGVNTGELFF
v_gene: TRBV30; d_gene: TRBD1; j_gene: TRBJ2-5; CDR3aa: CAWTPGQAQETQYF
v_gene: TRBV12-3/TRBV12-4; d_gene: TRBD1; j_gene: TRBJ1-5; CDR3aa: CASSTPDRVNQPQHF
v_gene: TRBV20-1; d_gene: TRBD1; j_gene: TRBJ2-2; CDR3aa: CSARTGVGGELFF
v_gene: TRBV7-9; d_gene: NA; j_gene: TRBJ2-7; CDR3aa: CASSLTAAGEQYF
v_gene: TRBV19; d_gene: NA; j_gene: TRBJ2-7; CDR3aa: CASSIEQSYEQYF
v_gene: TRBV20-1; d_gene: TRBD2; j_gene: TRBJ2-5; CDR3aa: CSARTSGREWETQYF
v_gene: TRBV4-1; d_gene: NA; j_gene: TRBJ2-5; CDR3aa: CASSQPGLRQETQYF
v_gene: TRBV10-3; d_gene: TRBD1; j_gene: TRBJ2-5; CDR3aa: CAISEGDRGLQETQYF
v_gene: TRBV6-2/TRBV6-3; d_gene: NA; j_gene: TRBJ1-1; CDR3aa: CASSYSTGLPEAFF
v_gene: TRBV4-2; d_gene: TRBD2; j_gene: TRBJ2-7; CDR3aa: CASSQEVRLAGTSYEQYF
v_gene: TRBV7-9; d_gene: TRBD2; j_gene: TRBJ2-1; CDR3aa: CASSLSGTSGRDEQFF
v_gene: TRBV7-9; d_gene: NA; j_gene: TRBJ2-1; CDR3aa: CASSQGLHNEQFF
v_gene: TRBV11-2; d_gene: NA; j_gene: TRBJ2-1; CDR3aa: CASSPQVTGPPYNEQFF
v_gene: TRBV7-9; d_gene: TRBD1; j_gene: TRBJ2-3; CDR3aa: CASSVGTARTDTQYF
v_gene: TRBV4-1; d_gene: NA; j_gene: TRBJ2-3; CDR3aa: CASSQGDSTDTQYF
v_gene: TRBV5-6; d_gene: TRBD1; j_gene: TRBJ2-1; CDR3aa: CASSLAGQGYYEQFF
v_gene: TRBV7-6; d_gene: NA; j_gene: TRBJ1-3; CDR3aa: CASSSLTLPAIYF
v_gene: TRBV11-3; d_gene: NA; j_gene: TRBJ2-3; CDR3aa: CASTPYAGRIVHSSDTQYF
v_gene: TRBV5-4; d_gene: TRBD2; j_gene: TRBJ2-1; CDR3aa: CASSSGLAADEQFF
v_gene: TRBV3-1; d_gene: NA; j_gene: TRBJ1-2; CDR3aa: CASRQGGGSYGYTF
v_gene: TRBV7-6; d_gene: NA; j_gene: TRBJ2-5; CDR3aa: CASHGLAHETQYF
v_gene: TRBV4-1; d_gene: NA; j_gene: TRBJ2-3; CDR3aa: CASSQPSSGLSTDTQYF
v_gene: TRBV20-1; d_gene: NA; j_gene: TRBJ2-7; CDR3aa: CCARDQGYYEQYF
v_gene: TRBV29-1; d_gene: TRBD1; j_gene: TRBJ1-1; CDR3aa: CSAKAGGEAFF
v_gene: TRBV29-1; d_gene: NA; j_gene: TRBJ1-2; CDR3aa: CSVVDGGARGYTF
v_gene: TRBV20-1; d_gene: TRBD2; j_gene: TRBJ2-5; CDR3aa: CSANPTSGQRAQYF
v_gene: TRBV7-9; d_gene: NA; j_gene: TRBJ1-4; CDR3aa: CASSSGLMNEKLFF
v_gene: TRBV12-3/TRBV12-4; d_gene: NA; j_gene: TRBJ2-6; CDR3aa: CAKGPSSGANVLTF
v_gene: TRBV7-6; d_gene: NA; j_gene: TRBJ1-5; CDR3aa: CASSPGPKVSNQPQHF
v_gene: TRBV10-3; d_gene: NA; j_gene: TRBJ2-5; CDR3aa: CAISEWSAGQETQYF
v_gene: TRBV4-1; d_gene: TRBD1; j_gene: TRBJ1-1; CDR3aa: CASQGALNTEAFF
v_gene: TRBV30; d_gene: NA; j_gene: TRBJ2-1; CDR3aa: CAWSPPSLYNEQFF
v_gene: TRBV11-3; d_gene: NA; j_gene: TRBJ2-7; CDR3aa: CASSLGGLGYEQYF
v_gene: TRBV7-9; d_gene: TRBD2; j_gene: TRBJ2-2; CDR3aa: CASSLTSGANAGELFF
v_gene: TRBV5-1; d_gene: NA; j_gene: TRBJ2-7; CDR3aa: CASSPEGFRQYF
v_gene: TRBV7-8; d_gene: NA; j_gene: TRBJ2-7; CDR3aa: CVSSFGLYEQYF
v_gene: TRBV9; d_gene: NA; j_gene: TRBJ1-5; CDR3aa: CASSGEGRGNQPQHF
v_gene: TRBV4-3; d_gene: NA; j_gene: TRBJ1-1; CDR3aa: CASSQDDNTEAFF
v_gene: TRBV27; d_gene: NA; j_gene: TRBJ2-7; CDR3aa: CASSARFGGGTYEQYF
v_gene: TRBV7-8; d_gene: TRBD1; j_gene: TRBJ1-2; CDR3aa: CASSPFRGQGNYSYTF
v_gene: TRBV7-6; d_gene: NA; j_gene: TRBJ2-7; CDR3aa: CASSLGGGSHYEQYF
v_gene: TRBV28; d_gene: NA; j_gene: TRBJ1-5; CDR3aa: CASSPLASQPQHF
v_gene: TRBV9; d_gene: TRBD2; j_gene: TRBJ2-7; CDR3aa: CASSVVGGDYPEQYF
v_gene: TRBV7-9; d_gene: NA; j_gene: TRBJ2-7; CDR3aa: CASSSSSGEPYEQYF
v_gene: TRBV4-3; d_gene: TRBD2; j_gene: TRBJ2-3; CDR3aa: CASSQDPQRGAGNTQYF
v_gene: TRBV7-6; d_gene: NA; j_gene: TRBJ2-2; CDR3aa: CASSLSATGELFF
v_gene: TRBV12-3/TRBV12-4; d_gene: NA; j_gene: TRBJ2-5; CDR3aa: CASSIDIYRETQYF
v_gene: TRBV20-1; d_gene: NA; j_gene: TRBJ2-5; CDR3aa: CSARSNFGGFRETQYF
v_gene: TRBV5-1; d_gene: NA; j_gene: TRBJ2-5; CDR3aa: CASSHPGSQETQYF
v_gene: TRBV27; d_gene: NA; j_gene: TRBJ2-7; CDR3aa: CASTPLTPGQTSYEQYF
v_gene: TRBV9; d_gene: TRBD2; j_gene: TRBJ2-7; CDR3aa: CASSERGAYEQYF